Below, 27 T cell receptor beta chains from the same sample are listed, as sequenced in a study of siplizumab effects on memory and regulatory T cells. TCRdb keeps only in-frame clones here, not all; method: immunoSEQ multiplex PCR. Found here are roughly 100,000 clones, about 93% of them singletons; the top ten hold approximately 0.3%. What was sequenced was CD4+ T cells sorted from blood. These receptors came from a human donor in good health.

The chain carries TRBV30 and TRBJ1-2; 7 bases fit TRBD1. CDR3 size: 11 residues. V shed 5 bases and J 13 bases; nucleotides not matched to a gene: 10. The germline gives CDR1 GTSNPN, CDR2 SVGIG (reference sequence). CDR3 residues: CAWETGPDRTF. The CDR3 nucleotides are TGTGCCTGGGAGACAGGGCCCGATCGCACCTTC. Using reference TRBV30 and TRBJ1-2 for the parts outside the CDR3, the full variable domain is SQTIHQWPATLVQPVGSPLSLECTVEGTSNPNLYWYRQAAGRGLQLLFYSVGIGQISSEVPQNLSASRPQDRQFILSSKKLLLSDSGFYLCAWETGPDRTFGSGTRLTVV.

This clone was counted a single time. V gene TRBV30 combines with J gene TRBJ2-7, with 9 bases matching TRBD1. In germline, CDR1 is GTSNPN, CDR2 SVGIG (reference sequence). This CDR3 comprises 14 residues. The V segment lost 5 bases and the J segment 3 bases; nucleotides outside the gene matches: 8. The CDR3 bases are TGTGCCTGGTCGGGGGACAGGGAAGGCTACGAGCAGTACTTC. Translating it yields CAWSGDREGYEQYF.

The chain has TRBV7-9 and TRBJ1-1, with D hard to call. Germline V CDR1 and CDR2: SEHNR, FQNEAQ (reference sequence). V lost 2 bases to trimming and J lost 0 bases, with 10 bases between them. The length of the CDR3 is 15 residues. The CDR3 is CASSLLASMNTEAFF. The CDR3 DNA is TGTGCCAGCAGCTTATTGGCAAGCATGAACACTGAAGCTTTCTTT.

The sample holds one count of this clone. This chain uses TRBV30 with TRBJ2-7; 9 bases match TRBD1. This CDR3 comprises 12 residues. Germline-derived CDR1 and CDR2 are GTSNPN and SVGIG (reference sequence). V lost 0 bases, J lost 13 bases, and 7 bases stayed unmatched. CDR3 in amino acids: CAWSVTWGQGYF. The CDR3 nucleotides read TGTGCCTGGAGTGTAACTTGGGGACAGGGTTACTTC. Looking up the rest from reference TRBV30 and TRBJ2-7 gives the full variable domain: SQTIHQWPATLVQPVGSPLSLECTVEGTSNPNLYWYRQAAGRGLQLLFYSVGIGQISSEVPQNLSASRPQDRQFILSSKKLLLSDSGFYLCAWSVTWGQGYFGPGTRLTVT.

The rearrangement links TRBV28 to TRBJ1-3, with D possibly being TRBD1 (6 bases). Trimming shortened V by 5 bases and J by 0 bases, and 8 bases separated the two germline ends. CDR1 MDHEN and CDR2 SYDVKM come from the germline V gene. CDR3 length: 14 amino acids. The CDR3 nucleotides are TGTGCCAGCAGTAGGACAGACTCTGGAAACACCATATATTTT. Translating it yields CASSRTDSGNTIYF.

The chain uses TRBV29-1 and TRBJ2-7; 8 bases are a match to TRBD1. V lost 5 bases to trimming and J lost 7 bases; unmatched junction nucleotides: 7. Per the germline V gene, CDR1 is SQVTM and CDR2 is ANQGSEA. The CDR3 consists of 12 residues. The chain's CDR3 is CSVSWTGYEQYF. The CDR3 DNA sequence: TGCAGCGTTTCGTGGACAGGGTATGAGCAGTACTTC.

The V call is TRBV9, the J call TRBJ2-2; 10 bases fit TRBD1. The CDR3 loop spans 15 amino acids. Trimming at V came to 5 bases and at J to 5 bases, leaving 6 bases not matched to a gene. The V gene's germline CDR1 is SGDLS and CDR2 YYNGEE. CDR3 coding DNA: TGTGCCAGCAGGACAGGACAGGGGGGTACCGGGGAGCTGTTTTTT. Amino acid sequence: CASRTGQGGTGELFF.

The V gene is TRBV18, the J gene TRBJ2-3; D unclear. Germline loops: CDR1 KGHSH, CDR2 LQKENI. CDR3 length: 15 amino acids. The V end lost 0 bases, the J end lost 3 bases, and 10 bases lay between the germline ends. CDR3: CASSPPSVGTDTQYF. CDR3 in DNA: TGTGCCAGCTCACCACCGAGTGTAGGAACAGATACGCAGTATTTT.

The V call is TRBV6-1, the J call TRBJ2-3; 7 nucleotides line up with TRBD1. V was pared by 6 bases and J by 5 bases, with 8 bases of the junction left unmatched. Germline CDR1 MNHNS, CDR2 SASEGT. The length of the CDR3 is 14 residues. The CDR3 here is CASRSSRDRDTQYF. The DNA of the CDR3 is TGTGCCAGCAGATCGTCCCGGGACAGAGATACGCAGTATTTT.

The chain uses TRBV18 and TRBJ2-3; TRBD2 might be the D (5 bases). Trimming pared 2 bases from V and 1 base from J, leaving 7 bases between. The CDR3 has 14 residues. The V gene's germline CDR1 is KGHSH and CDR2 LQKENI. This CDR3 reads CASSPNGGTDTQYF. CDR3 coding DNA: TGTGCCAGCTCACCAAACGGGGGCACAGATACGCAGTATTTT.

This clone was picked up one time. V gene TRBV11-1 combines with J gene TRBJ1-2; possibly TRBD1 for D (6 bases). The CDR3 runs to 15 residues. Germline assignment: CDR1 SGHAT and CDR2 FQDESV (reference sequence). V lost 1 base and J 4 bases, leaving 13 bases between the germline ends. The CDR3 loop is CASSLDGRGIYGYTF. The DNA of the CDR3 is TGTGCCAGCAGCTTAGATGGCAGGGGAATCTATGGCTACACCTTC. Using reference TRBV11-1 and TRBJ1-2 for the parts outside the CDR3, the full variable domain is EAEVAQSPRYKITEKSQAVAFWCDPISGHATLYWYRQILGQGPELLVQFQDESVVDDSQLPKDRFSAERLKGVDSTLKIQPAELGDSAMYLCASSLDGRGIYGYTFGSGTRLTVV.

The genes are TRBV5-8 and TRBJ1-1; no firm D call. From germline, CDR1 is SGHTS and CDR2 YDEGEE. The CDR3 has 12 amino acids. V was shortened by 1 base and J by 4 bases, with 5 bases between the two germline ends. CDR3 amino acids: CASSLLSTEAFF. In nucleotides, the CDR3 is TGTGCCAGCAGCTTGCTGAGCACTGAAGCTTTCTTT. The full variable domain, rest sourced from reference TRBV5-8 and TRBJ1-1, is EAGVTQSPTHLIKTRGQQATLRCSPISGHTSVYWYQQALGLGLQFLLWYDEGEERNRGNFPPRFSGRQFPNYSSELNVNALELEDSALYLCASSLLSTEAFFGQGTRLTVV.

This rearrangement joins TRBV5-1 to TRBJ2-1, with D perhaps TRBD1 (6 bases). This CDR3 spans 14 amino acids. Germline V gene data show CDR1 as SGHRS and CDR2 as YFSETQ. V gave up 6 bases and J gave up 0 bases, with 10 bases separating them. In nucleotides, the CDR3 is TGCGCCAGCACTCTGGGGGCCTCCTACAATGAGCAGTTCTTC. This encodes CASTLGASYNEQFF.

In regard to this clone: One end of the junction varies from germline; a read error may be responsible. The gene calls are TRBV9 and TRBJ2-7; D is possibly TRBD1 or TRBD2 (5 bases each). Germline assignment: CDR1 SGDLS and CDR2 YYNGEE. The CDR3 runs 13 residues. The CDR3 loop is CASSRDRAFGFSF. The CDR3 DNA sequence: TGTGCCAGCAGCAGGGACCGGGCCTTTGGGTTTTCTTTC.

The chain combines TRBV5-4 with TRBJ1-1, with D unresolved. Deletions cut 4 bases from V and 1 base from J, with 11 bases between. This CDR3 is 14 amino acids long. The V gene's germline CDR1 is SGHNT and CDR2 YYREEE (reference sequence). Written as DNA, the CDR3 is TGTGCCAGCAGCAATGGCCGGGGGAACACTGAAGCTTTCTTT. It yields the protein CASSNGRGNTEAFF.

As DNA, the CDR3 is TGTGCCAGCAGCAAAGATAGCGGCTACGAGCAGTACTTC. It yields the protein CASSKDSGYEQYF. The chain combines TRBV21-1 with TRBJ2-7; no check of the table's D call, TRBD2, against the DNA was made. TRBV21-1 is reported as a pseudogene. CDR3 length: 13 amino acids.

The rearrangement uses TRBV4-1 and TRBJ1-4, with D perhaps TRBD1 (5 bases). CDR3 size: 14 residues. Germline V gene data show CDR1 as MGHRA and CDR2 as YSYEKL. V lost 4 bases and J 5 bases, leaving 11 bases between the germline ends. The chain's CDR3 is CASSLTAGNEKLFF. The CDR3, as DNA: TGCGCCAGCAGCCTTACGGCAGGGAATGAAAAACTGTTTTTT.

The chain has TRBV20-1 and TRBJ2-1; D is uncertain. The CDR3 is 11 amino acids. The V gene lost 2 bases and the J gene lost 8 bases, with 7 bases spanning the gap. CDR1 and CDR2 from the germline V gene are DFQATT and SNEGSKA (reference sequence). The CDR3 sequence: CSARSWDEQFF. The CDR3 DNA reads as TGCAGTGCTAGATCTTGGGATGAGCAGTTCTTC.

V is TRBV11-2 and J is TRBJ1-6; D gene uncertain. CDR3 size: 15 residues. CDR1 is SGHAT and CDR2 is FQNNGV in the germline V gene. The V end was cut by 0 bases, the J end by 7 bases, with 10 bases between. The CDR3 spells CASSLDRPENSPLHF. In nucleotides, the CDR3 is TGTGCCAGCAGCTTAGATCGCCCAGAGAATTCACCCCTCCACTTT.

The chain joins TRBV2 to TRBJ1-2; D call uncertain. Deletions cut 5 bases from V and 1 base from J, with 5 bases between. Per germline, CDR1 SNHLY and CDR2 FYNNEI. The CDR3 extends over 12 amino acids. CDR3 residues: CASSPDNYGYTF. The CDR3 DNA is TGTGCCAGCAGTCCGGATAACTATGGCTACACCTTC.

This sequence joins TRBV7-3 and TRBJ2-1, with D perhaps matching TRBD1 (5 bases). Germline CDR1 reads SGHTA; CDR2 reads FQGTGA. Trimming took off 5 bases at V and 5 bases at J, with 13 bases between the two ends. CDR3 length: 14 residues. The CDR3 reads CASSPSGANNEQFF. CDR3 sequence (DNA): TGTGCCAGCAGCCCCTCTGGGGCAAACAATGAGCAGTTCTTC.

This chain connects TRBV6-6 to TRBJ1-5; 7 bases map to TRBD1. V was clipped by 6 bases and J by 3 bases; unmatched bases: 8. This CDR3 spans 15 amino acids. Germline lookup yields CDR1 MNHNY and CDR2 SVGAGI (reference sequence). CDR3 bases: TGTGCCAGCAGCAAAGGGACAGCCGACAATCAGCCCCAGCATTTT. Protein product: CASSKGTADNQPQHF.

This CDR3 reads CASSYGGSGANVLTF. CDR3 nucleotides: TGTGCCAGCAGTTACGGGGGCTCTGGGGCCAACGTCCTGACTTTC. V gene TRBV6-5 combines with J gene TRBJ2-6; D may match TRBD1 or TRBD2 (5 bases each). The ends were cut back, 2 bases at V and 0 bases at J, with 5 bases in the middle. The CDR3 runs to 15 residues. In germline, CDR1 is MNHEY, CDR2 SVGAGI.

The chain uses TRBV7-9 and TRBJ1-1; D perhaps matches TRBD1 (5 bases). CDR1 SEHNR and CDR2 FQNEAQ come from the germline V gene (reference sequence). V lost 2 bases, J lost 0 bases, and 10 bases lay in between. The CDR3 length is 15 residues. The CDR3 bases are TGTGCCAGCAGCTTACATCAGACAGTGAACACTGAAGCTTTCTTT. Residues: CASSLHQTVNTEAFF.

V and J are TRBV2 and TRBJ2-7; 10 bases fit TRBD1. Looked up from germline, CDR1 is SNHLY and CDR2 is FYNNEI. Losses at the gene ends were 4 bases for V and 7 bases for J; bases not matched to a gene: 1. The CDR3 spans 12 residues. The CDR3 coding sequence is TGTGCCAGCAGTGTGGACAGGGGGGAGCAGTACTTC. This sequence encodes CASSVDRGEQYF.

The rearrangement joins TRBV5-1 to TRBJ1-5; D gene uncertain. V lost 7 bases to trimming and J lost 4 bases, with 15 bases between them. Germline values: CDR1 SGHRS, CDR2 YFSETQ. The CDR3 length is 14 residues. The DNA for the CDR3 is TGCGCCAGCCAGATATCCCCCGGGAATCAGCCCCAGCATTTT. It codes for CASQISPGNQPQHF.

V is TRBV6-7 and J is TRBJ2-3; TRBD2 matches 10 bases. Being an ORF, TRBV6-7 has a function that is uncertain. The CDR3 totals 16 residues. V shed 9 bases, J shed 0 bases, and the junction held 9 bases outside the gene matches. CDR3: CARTGTSVTSTDTQYF. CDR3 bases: TGTGCCAGGACAGGGACTAGCGTTACTAGCACAGATACGCAGTATTTT.